Given below is one T cell receptor (beta chain) in context. This record belongs to a study of T cells in narcolepsy. Method: immunoSEQ multiplex PCR; TCRdb's copy keeps in-frame clones and lacks some. The repertoire holds about 34,000 clones, with 80% to 85% as singletons. J lost 3 bases, V lost 2 bases, and 16 bases had no gene match. The CDR3 has 20 amino acids. CDR1 LGHNT and CDR2 FRNRAP come from the germline V gene. The chain combines TRBV12-5 with TRBJ1-1, with 12 bases matching TRBD1. Sequenced material: CD45RA- memory CD4+ T cells from PBMCs. The TCR sequence derives from a human donor with narcolepsy. In DNA form, the CDR3 reads TGTGCTAGTGGTTTGATCCGCCGGGACAGGGGGCGCGAGACGGACACTGAAGCTTTCTTT. This gives the protein CASGLIRRDRGRETDTEAFF.